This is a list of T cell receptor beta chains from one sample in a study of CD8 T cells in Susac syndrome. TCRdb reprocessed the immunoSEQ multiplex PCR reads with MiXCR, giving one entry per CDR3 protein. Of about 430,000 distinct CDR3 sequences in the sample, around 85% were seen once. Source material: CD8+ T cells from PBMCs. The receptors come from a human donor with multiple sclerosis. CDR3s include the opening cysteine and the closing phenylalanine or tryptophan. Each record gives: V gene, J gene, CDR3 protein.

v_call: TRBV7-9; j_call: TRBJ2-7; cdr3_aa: CASSSTGFSANRPYEQYF
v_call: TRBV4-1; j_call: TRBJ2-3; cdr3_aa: CASSRPSPGLAGYLSTDTQYF
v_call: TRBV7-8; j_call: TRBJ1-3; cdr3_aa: CASSLVTPGPAGNTIYF
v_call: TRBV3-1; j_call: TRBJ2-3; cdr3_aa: CASSQGTADTQYF
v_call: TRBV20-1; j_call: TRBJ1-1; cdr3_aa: CSAREMDTEEAFF
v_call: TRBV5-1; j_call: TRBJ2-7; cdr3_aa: CASSPDVSYEQYF
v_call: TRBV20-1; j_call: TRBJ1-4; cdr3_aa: CSAREAPNEKLFF
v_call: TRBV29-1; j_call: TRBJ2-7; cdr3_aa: CSVEGGASGNYEQYF
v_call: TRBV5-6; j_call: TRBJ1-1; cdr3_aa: CASSGGDRGWTEAFF
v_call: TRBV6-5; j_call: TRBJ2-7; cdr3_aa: CASSYDGSYEQYF
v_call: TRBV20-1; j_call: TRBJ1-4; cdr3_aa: CSASNRETNEKLFF
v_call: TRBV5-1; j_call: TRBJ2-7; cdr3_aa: CASSFHASGHYEQYF
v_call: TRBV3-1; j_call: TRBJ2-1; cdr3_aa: CASSPRGNGEQFF
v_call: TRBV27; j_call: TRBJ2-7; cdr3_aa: CASSGTGTTYEQYF
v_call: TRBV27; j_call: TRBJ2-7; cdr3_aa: CASSLSQGVYEQYF
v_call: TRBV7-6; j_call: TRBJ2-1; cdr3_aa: CASSYGLGDSSYNEQFF
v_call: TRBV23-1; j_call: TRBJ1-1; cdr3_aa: CASSLCGRGHTEAFF
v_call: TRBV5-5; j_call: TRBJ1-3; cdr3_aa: CASSLRTGFGNTIYF
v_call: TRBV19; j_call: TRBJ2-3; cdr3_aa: CASSRLAGEGTDTQYF
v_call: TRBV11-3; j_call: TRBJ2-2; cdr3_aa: CASSPSAGYTGELFF
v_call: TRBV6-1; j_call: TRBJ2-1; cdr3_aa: CASSRGPNEQFF
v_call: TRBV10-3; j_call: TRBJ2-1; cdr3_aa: CAISGTSGNYNEQFF
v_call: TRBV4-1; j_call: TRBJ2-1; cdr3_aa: CASSHPLDREWDEQFF
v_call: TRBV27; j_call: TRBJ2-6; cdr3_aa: CASSRGAGGANVLTF
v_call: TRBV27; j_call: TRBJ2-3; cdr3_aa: CASSSGGTDTQYF
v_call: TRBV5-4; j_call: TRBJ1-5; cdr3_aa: CASSPGHGQPQHF
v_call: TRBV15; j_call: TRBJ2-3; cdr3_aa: CATSRSRDFTDTQYF
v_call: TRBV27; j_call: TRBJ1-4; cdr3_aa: CASSSFQGGNEKLFF
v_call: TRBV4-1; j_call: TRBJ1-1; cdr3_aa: CASSQVTGFTEAFF
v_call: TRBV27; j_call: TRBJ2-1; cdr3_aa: CASGTASNEQFF
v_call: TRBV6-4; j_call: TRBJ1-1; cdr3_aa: CASSAATGGRGFTEAFF
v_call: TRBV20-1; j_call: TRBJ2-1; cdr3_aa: CSARDLAGADNEQFF
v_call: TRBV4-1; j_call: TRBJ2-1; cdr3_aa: CASSQSRGINEQFF
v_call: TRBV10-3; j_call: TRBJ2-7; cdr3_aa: CAISPVTSGDYEQYF
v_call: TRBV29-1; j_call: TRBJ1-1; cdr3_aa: CSVAGDLNTEAFF
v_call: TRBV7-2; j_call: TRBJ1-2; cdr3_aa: CASSSWAVLYGYTF
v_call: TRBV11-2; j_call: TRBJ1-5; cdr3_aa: CASSAGTENQPQHF
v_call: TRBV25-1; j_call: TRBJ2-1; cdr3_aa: CASSGGGTYNEQFF
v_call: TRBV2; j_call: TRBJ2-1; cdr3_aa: CASSTYSSKPASSYNEQFF
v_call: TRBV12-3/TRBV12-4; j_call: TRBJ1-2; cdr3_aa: CASSLQAHGYTF
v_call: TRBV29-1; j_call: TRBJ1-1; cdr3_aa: CSVEDLGNTEAFF
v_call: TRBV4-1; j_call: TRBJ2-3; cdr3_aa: CASSPTRGAVGTDTQYF
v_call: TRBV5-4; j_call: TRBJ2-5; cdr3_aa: CASSLPGTEETQYF
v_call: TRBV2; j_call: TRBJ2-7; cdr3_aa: CASSEGRVPSYEQYF
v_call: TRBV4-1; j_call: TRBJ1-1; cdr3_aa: CASSQVVSGRTEAFF
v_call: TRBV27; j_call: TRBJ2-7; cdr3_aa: CASRTTGGLSEQYF
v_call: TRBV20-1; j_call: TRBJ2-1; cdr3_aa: CSAREIEREGSYNEQFF
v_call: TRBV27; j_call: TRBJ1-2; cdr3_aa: CASSDIPGVNSYGYTF
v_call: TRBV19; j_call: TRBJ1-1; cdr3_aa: CASGWGGWTANTEAFF
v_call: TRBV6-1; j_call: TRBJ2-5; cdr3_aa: CASRPGLEFEETQYF
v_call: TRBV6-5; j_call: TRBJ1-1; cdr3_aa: CAGSYNTEAFF
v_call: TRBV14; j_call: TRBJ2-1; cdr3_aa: CASIPVGVTNEQFF
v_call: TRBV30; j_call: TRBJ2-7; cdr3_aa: CAWSTGTSGGANEQYF